This paragraph reports one TCR beta chain. Its specificity is unknown. These data belong to a study of CD8+CD57+ T cells in acquired aplastic anemia. Study-level results: In CD8+ cells, Simpson's diversity showed no significant difference between patients and controls.

Genomic DNA served as template for TCR beta VDJ and CDR3 profiling. TCRdb re-analysed the reads in MiXCR, keeping a single row per CDR3 protein. The sample comprises around 160,000 distinct CDR3 sequences, 45% to 55% of which are singletons, and approximately 3% rests with the top ten. This CDR3 spans 14 amino acids. V lost 7 bases and J lost 5; bases outside the gene matches: 6. Germline V gene lookup returns CDR1 SNHLY and CDR2 FYNNEI. For sequencing, patients were chosen who had shown expansion of CD8+CD57+ cells by flow cytometry. All participating patients were living with severe acquired aplastic anemia.

The V call is TRBV2, the J call TRBJ2-1, with 9 bases fitting TRBD2. What was sequenced was sorted CD4+, CD8+, or CD8+CD57+ T cells (not recorded which) from PBMCs. The TCR was taken from a human donor with aplastic anemia. CDR3 bases: TGTGCCAGCAACACGGGACTAGCTCACAATGAGCAGTTCTTC. Protein sequence: CASNTGLAHNEQFF. Combining the CDR3 with reference TRBV2 and TRBJ2-1 gives the whole variable domain EPEVTQTPSHQVTQMGQEVILRCVPISNHLYFYWYRQILGQKVEFLVSFYNNEISEKSEIFDDQFSVERPDGSNFTLKIRSTKLEDSAMYFCASNTGLAHNEQFFGPGTRLTVL.